The 26 T cell receptor beta chains below were found in one sample sequenced in a study of blood T cells in healthy people across ages. It was with a sample-barcoded 5' primer and a J-beta primer mix that a second PCR of about 6 to 12 cycles was run. TCRdb re-called the 5' RACE reads through MiXCR, storing one row per CDR3 protein. Of 850,000 to 1,000,000 distinct CDR3 sequences detected, around 54% appear once; the ten largest clones hold roughly 23%. The sequencing sample was made of blood. These receptors all stem from a woman in her fifties or sixties in good health.

Note on this clonotype: A junction boundary mismatches the germline segment, possibly from a read error. The chain employs TRBV5-1 and TRBJ2-7; 10 nucleotides align to TRBD2. CDR3 size: 15 residues. The V gene's germline CDR1 is SGHRS and CDR2 YFSETQ. CDR3 sequence reads: CASRGSGRLDYERYF. The CDR3 DNA reads as TGCGCCAGCAGGGGTAGCGGGAGGTTGGACTACGAGCGGTACTTC.

The rearrangement links TRBV5-5 to TRBJ2-2, with 7 bases identical to TRBD2. From germline, CDR1 is SGHKS and CDR2 YYEKEE (reference sequence). This CDR3 comprises 13 residues. With V trimmed by 4 bases and J by 6 bases, 3 bases remained unmatched. CDR3 region: CASSMTSPGELFF. The CDR3 DNA sequence: TGTGCCAGCAGCATGACTAGCCCCGGGGAGCTGTTTTTT.

This clonotype was counted a few times. The chain joins TRBV4-2 to TRBJ1-1; no definite D call. The CDR3 has 14 residues. Germline V gene sequence: CDR1 LGHNA, CDR2 YNFKEQ. Trimming cost V 0 bases and J 5 bases, with 10 bases left between them. As DNA, the CDR3 is TGTGCCAGCAGCCAAGATCCTGCAGGTACTGAAGCTTTCTTT. This sequence encodes CASSQDPAGTEAFF.

J is TRBJ2-5 and V is TRBV6-6; D possibly corresponds to TRBD2 (5 bases). The CDR3 sequence is 12 residues long. Trimming took off 7 bases at V and 5 bases at J, with 11 bases between the two ends. Germline V lookup: CDR1 MNHNY, CDR2 SVGAGI (reference sequence). The CDR3 DNA sequence: TGTGCCAGCATCGGCGGCGGGGAGACCCAGTACTTC. Translating it yields CASIGGGETQYF.

This chain connects TRBV7-8 to TRBJ2-7; D gene unclear. V lost 9 bases and J 2 bases, leaving 11 bases between the germline ends. The CDR3 runs 12 residues. CDR1 is SGHVS and CDR2 is FQNEAQ in the germline V gene. The CDR3: CASSAVPYEQYF. The DNA of the CDR3 is TGTGCCAGTTCCGCAGTCCCCTACGAGCAGTACTTC.

This CDR3 is CASSRLVVGTQYF. The CDR3 bases are TGTGCCAGCAGTCGACTAGTCGTGGGTACGCAGTATTTT. The chain recombines TRBV12-3 or TRBV12-4 with TRBJ2-3; the D gene is possibly TRBD2 (6 bases). The V end lost 5 bases, the J end lost 8 bases, and 14 bases lay between the germline ends. The CDR3 totals 13 residues.

This clonotype was counted between two and nine times. The chain employs TRBV20-1 and TRBJ2-7; 8 bases are shared with TRBD2. The CDR3 has 12 amino acids. In germline, CDR1 is DFQATT, CDR2 SNEGSKA (reference sequence). J lost 4 bases, V lost 5 bases, and 4 bases had no gene match. CDR3: CSAQRERYEQYF. In nucleotides, the CDR3 is TGCAGTGCTCAGCGGGAGAGGTACGAGCAGTACTTC.

There are a few counts of this clonotype. The V call is TRBV5-1, the J call TRBJ2-1, with D unresolved. CDR1 SGHRS and CDR2 YFSETQ come from the germline V gene. The V end lost 4 bases, the J end lost 0 bases, and 5 bases lay between the germline ends. The CDR3 consists of 13 residues. The CDR3: CASSRASYNEQFF. For the CDR3, the DNA is TGCGCCAGCAGCCGGGCCTCCTACAATGAGCAGTTCTTC.

This clonotype was recorded many times. The chain links TRBV29-1 to TRBJ1-2; D ambiguous. Trimming removed 5 bases at V and 9 bases at J, with 22 bases between. This CDR3 is 14 amino acids long. In germline, CDR1 is SQVTM, CDR2 ANQGSEA. The chain's CDR3 is CSVSPLTGSTSYTF. The CDR3, as DNA: TGCAGCGTTTCCCCCCTCACCGGGTCTACTAGCTACACCTTC.

Remarks on this clonotype: Compared with germline, one end of the junction differs, possibly owing to a read error. J is TRBJ2-3 and V is TRBV18; perhaps TRBD2 as D (5 bases). The CDR3 extends over 14 amino acids. CDR1 and CDR2 (germline): KGHSH, LQKENI. The CDR3 loop is CASSRTLSGDAQYF. CDR3 nucleotide sequence: TGTGCCAGCTCGAGGACTCTCTCTGGAGATGCGCAGTATTTT.

The chain couples TRBV20-1 to TRBJ2-1; D remains ambiguous. V was shortened by 4 bases and J by 1 base, with 17 bases between the two germline ends. Germline values: CDR1 DFQATT, CDR2 SNEGSKA (reference sequence). The CDR3 runs to 16 residues. The CDR3 nucleotides are TGCAGTGCTACACCTAATTCAAAGGAGTCCTACAATGAGCAGTTCTTC. It is translated as CSATPNSKESYNEQFF.

This chain links TRBV6-6 with TRBJ2-7; maybe TRBD2 (6 bases). Germline V gives CDR1 MNHNY, CDR2 SVGAGI (reference sequence). CDR3 length: 14 amino acids. V dropped 6 bases and J dropped 2 bases, with 14 bases sitting between them. The CDR3 region has the DNA TGTGCCAGCAGCAACCAGCGGGCGGCCTACGAGCAGTACTTC. This translates into CASSNQRAAYEQYF.

On this clonotype: This may come from a read error, since a much larger clone is one base off. The chain joins TRBV10-2 to TRBJ2-2; D may be TRBD2 (5 bases). This CDR3 has 14 amino acids. Germline-derived CDR1 and CDR2 are WSHSY and SAAADI. CDR3 sequence reads: CASSLIANTGEPFF. The CDR3 DNA reads as TGCGCCAGCAGTCTGATCGCGAACACCGGGGAGCCGTTTTTT.

This clonotype was detected a few times. This sequence joins TRBV29-1 and TRBJ2-7, with 7 bases identical to TRBD2. This CDR3 has 13 residues. The germline V gene encodes CDR1 SQVTM and CDR2 ANQGSEA. The V segment lost 6 bases and the J segment 3 bases; nucleotides outside the gene matches: 8. As DNA, the CDR3 is TGCAGCGTACGTAGCGGGCCCTTCTACGAGCAGTACTTC. Translation gives CSVRSGPFYEQYF.

This clonotype was counted a few times. This chain joins TRBV20-1 and TRBJ2-5; D perhaps matches TRBD2 (5 bases). V was clipped by 6 bases and J by 5 bases, with 13 bases between them. CDR1 and CDR2 from the germline V gene are DFQATT and SNEGSKA (reference sequence). The CDR3 totals 12 residues. For the CDR3, the DNA is TGCAGTGCCCCTACTAGTACCGAGACCCAGTACTTC. The encoded protein is CSAPTSTETQYF.

The rearrangement joins TRBV5-1 to TRBJ2-4; TRBD2 aligns across 9 bases. The CDR3 covers 14 residues. V was clipped by 2 bases and J by 13 bases; unmatched bases: 10. CDR1 and CDR2 (germline): SGHRS, YFSETQ. CDR3 DNA sequence: TGCGCCAGCAGCTTAGGACTAGCGCCCGAAGAGCAGTACTTC. Its protein is CASSLGLAPEEQYF.

V is TRBV9 and J is TRBJ2-5; D unresolved. The ends were cut back, 0 bases at V and 0 bases at J, with 6 bases in the middle. CDR3 length: 14 amino acids. CDR1 is SGDLS and CDR2 is YYNGEE in the germline V gene. This CDR3 is CASSVGVNQETQYF. CDR3 sequence (DNA): TGTGCCAGCAGCGTAGGAGTAAACCAAGAGACCCAGTACTTC.

The chain employs TRBV5-1 and TRBJ2-7; TRBD2 aligns across 9 bases. Germline V gene data show CDR1 as SGHRS and CDR2 as YFSETQ. The V segment lost 0 bases and the J segment 3 bases; nucleotides outside the gene matches: 4. The CDR3 is 15 residues long. The CDR3 reads CASSLDGGRVYEQYF. Here the CDR3 DNA reads TGCGCCAGCAGCTTGGATGGCGGGAGGGTCTACGAGCAGTACTTC.

The gene calls are TRBV20-1 and TRBJ2-4; 7 nucleotides line up with TRBD2. The closer fit of TRBJ2-7 to the DNA end suggests the J call may be wrong. Germline V CDR1 and CDR2: DFQATT, SNEGSKA (reference sequence). The CDR3 is made up of 13 amino acids. CDR3 nucleotide sequence: TGCAGTGCTAGAGACGGGAGGAGGTACGAGCAGTACTTC. As protein: CSARDGRRYEQYF.

This sequence joins TRBV29-1 and TRBJ2-3, with D possibly matching TRBD2 (5 bases). The CDR3 consists of 14 residues. In germline, CDR1 is SQVTM, CDR2 ANQGSEA. V lost 4 bases and J 5 bases, leaving 16 bases between the germline ends. The chain's CDR3 is CSVGGGRVGDTQYF. CDR3 sequence (DNA): TGCAGCGTTGGGGGTGGGAGAGTGGGAGATACGCAGTATTTT.

The genes are TRBV7-4 and TRBJ2-3, with D uncertain. The length of the CDR3 is 14 residues. Germline V gives CDR1 SGHVT, CDR2 SQSDAQ. The V gene lost 5 bases and the J gene lost 2 bases, with 11 bases spanning the gap. The CDR3 here is CASSVVLVTDTQYF. The CDR3 DNA reads TGTGCCAGCAGCGTAGTCCTAGTCACAGATACGCAGTATTTT.

This chain connects TRBV27 to TRBJ2-1; D unresolved. The CDR3 has 13 amino acids. The ends were cut back, 0 bases at V and 6 bases at J, with 6 bases in the middle. Germline CDR1 is MNHEY and CDR2 is SMNVEV (reference sequence). DNA of the CDR3: TGTGCCAGCAGTTTATCAGGTTTCAATGAGCAGTTCTTC. Amino acid sequence: CASSLSGFNEQFF.

In this sample, this clonotype turned up a few times. The junction differs from germline at one of its ends, possibly a read error. The J gene is TRBJ2-2, the V gene TRBV6-2 or TRBV6-3; 11 nucleotides match TRBD2. This CDR3 contains 16 residues. The V gene's germline CDR1 is MNHEY and CDR2 SVGEGT. The chain's CDR3 is CASSSGTSGATGELFF. DNA of the CDR3: TGTGCCAGTAGTTCCGGGACTAGCGGCGCCACCGGGGAGCTGTTTTTT.

This clonotype was picked up a small number of times. This sequence joins TRBV29-1 and TRBJ1-2, with D possibly matching TRBD1 (6 bases). V was shortened by 4 bases and J by 4 bases, with 16 bases between the two germline ends. The CDR3 is made up of 14 amino acids. Per the germline V gene, CDR1 is SQVTM and CDR2 is ANQGSEA. This CDR3 is CSVGLWDTFYGYTF. As DNA, the CDR3 is TGCAGCGTTGGTCTGTGGGACACCTTCTATGGCTACACCTTC.

The genes are TRBV5-1 and TRBJ2-3, with D perhaps matching TRBD2 (5 bases). Germline CDR1 reads SGHRS; CDR2 reads YFSETQ. V was pared by 5 bases and J by 4 bases, with 17 bases between. The CDR3 extends over 15 amino acids. The CDR3 DNA reads TGCGCCAGCAGTCAGGAGCGGTCATCATCAGATACGCAGTATTTT. As protein: CASSQERSSSDTQYF.

The chain combines TRBV28 with TRBJ2-3; tentative D call: TRBD1 (6 bases). Germline values: CDR1 MDHEN, CDR2 SYDVKM. The germline V and J ends were trimmed by 5 bases and 0 bases, with 15 bases remaining between them. This CDR3 contains 16 residues. CDR3: CASSIGQPTSTDTQYF. DNA of the CDR3: TGTGCCAGCAGTATCGGACAGCCAACCAGCACAGATACGCAGTATTTT.